This is a list of T cell receptor beta chains from one sample in a study of cytomegalovirus exposure and HLA in healthy donors. Sequencing was performed with immunoSEQ multiplex PCR; in TCRdb, only in-frame clones are kept and a portion is missing. The data contain tens of thousands of clones, roughly three quarters of them singletons. Sequencing was done on a sample of PBMCs. Every receptor here comes from a woman in her thirties in good health and CMV-seronegative. Each CDR3 is given with its conserved first and last residue. D genes are given only for firm matches. Expanded clones get a size class; other rows say once, few or many, or leave the size out.

clone_size | j_call | v_call | cdr3_length | d_call | cdr3_nt | cdr3_aa
once | TRBJ2-3 | TRBV11-2 | 16 | TRBD2 | TGTGCCAGCAGCTTTTTTAGCGGGGCGAGCACAGATACGCAGTATTTT | CASSFFSGASTDTQYF
. | TRBJ2-7 | TRBV7-9 | 17 | TRBD2 | TGTTCCAGCAGCTTAGAGCTTCTAGCGGGGGGCCGTTACGAGCAGTACTTC | CSSSLELLAGGRYEQYF
. | TRBJ1-2 | TRBV30 | 12 | . | TGTGCCTGGAGTAGCGGGTCCCGTGTCTACACCTTC | CAWSSGSRVYTF
. | TRBJ1-1 | TRBV29-1 | 14 | TRBD1 | TGCAGCGTCTCGAACAGGGGGAGGAACACTGAAGCTTTCTTT | CSVSNRGRNTEAFF
. | TRBJ1-4 | TRBV4-2 | 17 | . | TGTGCCAGCAGCCAAGGAGTAGGGGACACCGGGAATGAAAAACTGTTTTTT | CASSQGVGDTGNEKLFF
once | TRBJ1-1 | TRBV5-1 | 16 | . | TGCGCCAGCAGCTTGGTGGAGGGGGGGTATGGCACTGAAGCTTTCTTT | CASSLVEGGYGTEAFF
. | TRBJ1-1 | TRBV19 | 14 | . | TGTGCCAGTAGGCAGGGTGCCCAACACCGGGAAGCTTTCTTT | CASRQGAQHREAFF
. | TRBJ1-2 | TRBV7-2 | 11 | . | TGTGCCAGCAGCGCGGCCTTAGACTACACCTTC | CASSAALDYTF
. | TRBJ1-1 | TRBV7-9 | 13 | . | TGTGCCAGCAGCCCCGGACAGCCCCCTGAAGCTTTCTTT | CASSPGQPPEAFF
. | TRBJ2-1 | TRBV27 | 13 | TRBD2 | TGTGCCAGCGGTAAGCGGGGGCGGGATGAGCAGTTCTTC | CASGKRGRDEQFF
. | TRBJ2-5 | TRBV9 | 14 | . | TGTGCCAGCAACGTAGATGGAGGGTTGGAGACCCAGTACTTC | CASNVDGGLETQYF
. | TRBJ2-3 | TRBV4-3 | 14 | . | TGCGCCAGCAGCCAGTCAGGGGGCACAGATACGCAGTATTTT | CASSQSGGTDTQYF
. | TRBJ2-1 | TRBV18 | 15 | TRBD2 | TGTGCCAGCTCACCACGGGTCGGGAGGGGCGATGAGCAGTTCTTC | CASSPRVGRGDEQFF